What follows are 20 T cell receptor beta chains derived from one specimen sequenced in a study of T cells after yellow fever vaccination. A single record per CDR3 protein comes from TCRdb applying MiXCR to the 5' RACE reads. The sample lists more than 350,000 distinct CDR3 sequences; approximately 10% were seen once. The source was PBMCs, collected on the day of the first yellow fever vaccination. These receptors were collected from a man between 18 and 29 years old who received the YFV17D yellow fever vaccine.

This clonotype was detected only a few times. The CDR3 reads CASSDSGTLLRNTEAFF. CDR3 nucleotide sequence: TGTGCCAGCAGTGATTCGGGGACGCTCCTAAGGAACACTGAAGCTTTCTTT. The chain has TRBV25-1 and TRBJ1-1; tentative D call: TRBD1 (5 bases). Germline loops: CDR1 MGHDK, CDR2 SYGVNS. The CDR3 has 17 amino acids. Trimming removed 3 bases at V and 1 base at J, with 18 bases between.

This clonotype was observed a handful of times. The rearrangement joins TRBV24-1 to TRBJ2-2, with TRBD1 identical over 9 bases. The germline gives CDR1 KGHDR, CDR2 SFDVKD. The CDR3 runs to 13 residues. The V gene end was trimmed by 9 bases and the J gene end by 6 bases; junction bases not matched to a gene: 4. CDR3 residues: CATGTGSAGELFF. The CDR3 DNA is TGTGCCACCGGGACAGGGAGCGCCGGGGAGCTGTTTTTT.

This clonotype was seen a few times. The chain employs TRBV28 and TRBJ2-7; unclear D gene. CDR3 length: 13 amino acids. Trimming cost V 1 base and J 5 bases, with 9 bases left between them. Germline V gene lookup returns CDR1 MDHEN and CDR2 SYDVKM. CDR3 residues: CASSLSIKNEQYV. CDR3 DNA sequence: TGTGCCAGCAGTTTATCCATCAAAAACGAGCAGTACGTC.

The chain uses TRBV9 and TRBJ2-7; TRBD1 matches 11 bases. Germline values: CDR1 SGDLS, CDR2 YYNGEE. The CDR3 length is 14 residues. After removal of 3 bases from V and 4 bases from J, the junction contained 3 bases not matched to a gene. The CDR3 nucleotides are TGTGCCAGCAGCGAAGGGACAGGGGGGTACGAGCAGTACTTC. Protein sequence: CASSEGTGGYEQYF.

This chain links TRBV19 with TRBJ1-1; D call uncertain. This CDR3 is built from 13 residues. Germline values: CDR1 LNHDA, CDR2 SQIVND (reference sequence). V gave up 3 bases and J gave up 6 bases, with 11 bases separating them. The CDR3 is CASSIRGLAEAFF. The CDR3 DNA reads TGTGCCAGTAGTATTCGAGGGTTAGCTGAAGCTTTCTTT.

The sample holds many counts of this clonotype. The chain has TRBV5-1 and TRBJ1-5; D is unresolved. This CDR3 has 14 residues. Germline CDR1 is SGHRS and CDR2 is YFSETQ. Trimming cost V 4 bases and J 5 bases, with 13 bases left between them. CDR3 in DNA: TGCGCCAGCAGCCCTAAAGGCGATTATCAGCCCCAGCATTTT. This translates into CASSPKGDYQPQHF.

This rearrangement joins TRBV5-1 to TRBJ2-1, with D unresolved. Germline CDR1 is SGHRS and CDR2 is YFSETQ. The V end was cut by 0 bases, the J end by 2 bases, with 9 bases between. The CDR3 runs to 15 residues. CDR3 loop: CASSLGSGAYNEQFF. In nucleotides, the CDR3 is TGCGCCAGCAGCTTGGGTTCAGGCGCCTACAATGAGCAGTTCTTC.

The rearrangement links TRBV12-5 to TRBJ2-7; 10 nucleotides align to TRBD1. The germline CDR1 and CDR2 sequences are LGHNT and FRNRAP. The CDR3 contains 14 residues. The V gene end was trimmed by 5 bases and the J gene end by 7 bases; junction bases not matched to a gene: 8. The CDR3 region has the DNA TGTGCTAGTGGTCCCGGGACAGGGGTCATAGAGCAGTACTTC. Translating gives CASGPGTGVIEQYF.

This clonotype was observed at least ten times. The chain couples TRBV6-2 or TRBV6-3 to TRBJ2-3, with TRBD1 matching over 9 bases. This CDR3 is 16 amino acids long. V was pared by 6 bases and J by 3 bases, with 10 bases of the junction left unmatched. CDR1 and CDR2 from the germline V gene are MNHEY and SVGEGT. Here the CDR3 reads CASRDPGQGTTDTQYF. For the CDR3, the DNA is TGTGCCAGCAGGGACCCGGGACAGGGAACTACAGATACGCAGTATTTT.

This clonotype was observed a few times. The chain joins TRBV12-3 or TRBV12-4 to TRBJ1-2; D is perhaps TRBD1 (5 bases). V was clipped by 5 bases and J by 4 bases, with 20 bases between them. The CDR3 spans 16 residues. The CDR3 region is CASSTELGDYLYGYTF. CDR3 DNA sequence: TGTGCCAGCAGTACCGAGTTGGGGGATTACCTCTATGGCTACACCTTC.

This clonotype was seen a few times. This chain links TRBV7-9 with TRBJ1-2; 10 bases are a match to TRBD1. Germline CDR1 reads SEHNR; CDR2 reads FQNEAQ (reference sequence). With 4 bases clipped from V and 10 bases from J, the junction kept 6 bases outside the gene matches. There are 13 residues in the CDR3. CDR3 DNA: TGTGCCAGCAGCTCGGGACAGGGGAGATCCTACACCTTC. It yields the protein CASSSGQGRSYTF.

This clonotype was detected a few times. The chain combines TRBV7-3 with TRBJ1-1; D is ambiguous. V lost 5 bases, J lost 7 bases, and 17 bases lay in between. The CDR3 is 14 amino acids. Germline V lookup: CDR1 SGHTA, CDR2 FQGTGA. CDR3 DNA: TGTGCCAGCAGCCCGAACTCAGCGATAAATGAAGCTTTCTTT. Translated, it gives CASSPNSAINEAFF.

The J gene is TRBJ2-3, the V gene TRBV9; the D is unclear. V lost 4 bases and J 8 bases, leaving 14 bases between the germline ends. Germline CDR1 is SGDLS and CDR2 is YYNGEE. The CDR3 contains 13 residues. The CDR3 nucleotides read TGTGCCAGCAGCCCCCGATACGGCGGTACGCAGTATTTT. This encodes CASSPRYGGTQYF.

V gene TRBV5-1 combines with J gene TRBJ2-7, with unresolved D. Germline lookup yields CDR1 SGHRS and CDR2 YFSETQ. This CDR3 contains 14 residues. The V end lost 2 bases, the J end lost 3 bases, and 12 bases lay between the germline ends. CDR3 in amino acids: CASSLLPQDYEQYF. The CDR3 region has the DNA TGCGCCAGCAGCTTATTGCCTCAAGACTACGAGCAGTACTTC.

The rearrangement links TRBV7-9 to TRBJ2-1, with 8 bases that match TRBD2. In germline, CDR1 is SEHNR, CDR2 FQNEAQ (reference sequence). The CDR3 contains 14 residues. V dropped 5 bases and J dropped 2; count of bases not matched to a gene: 2. The CDR3 nucleotides read TGTGCCAGCAGCACGGGGGGGCCCTACAATGAGCAGTTCTTC. Translated: CASSTGGPYNEQFF.

The rearrangement uses TRBV10-3 and TRBJ2-7; 7 positions match TRBD2. V trimming: 0 bases; J trimming: 0 bases; junction bases outside the gene matches: 5. Germline V gene sequence: CDR1 ENHRY, CDR2 SYGVKD. There are 16 residues in the CDR3. CDR3 loop: CAISESILADSYEQYV. The CDR3 coding sequence is TGTGCCATCAGTGAGTCGATTCTAGCGGACTCCTACGAGCAGTACGTC.

The chain couples TRBV18 to TRBJ1-6, with a weak D call TRBD1 (6 bases). Germline V gene lookup returns CDR1 KGHSH and CDR2 LQKENI. The germline V and J ends were trimmed by 2 bases and 13 bases, with 15 bases remaining between them. This CDR3 spans 14 amino acids. DNA for the CDR3: TGTGCCAGCTCACCAGGGGACACTAATATGCCCCTCCACTTT. This translates into CASSPGDTNMPLHF.

The chain links TRBV7-6 to TRBJ2-7; D assignment may be TRBD1 or TRBD2 (6 bases each). The V end was cut by 6 bases, the J end by 1 base, with 16 bases between. The CDR3 loop spans 15 amino acids. Germline V gives CDR1 SGHVS, CDR2 FNYEAQ. The CDR3 nucleotides read TGTGCCAGCAGGATGGATAGGGGGGCTTCCTACGAGCAGTACTTC. It specifies CASRMDRGASYEQYF.

The chain combines TRBV28 with TRBJ2-5, with 8 bases aligning to TRBD2. Germline-derived CDR1 and CDR2 are MDHEN and SYDVKM. The V and J ends lost 2 bases and 5 bases, in that order; junction bases with no gene match: 7. The CDR3 runs to 15 residues. The CDR3 coding sequence is TGTGCCAGCAGTTTACTGGGCACGGGGGGGGAGACCCAGTACTTC. It translates to CASSLLGTGGETQYF.

The rearrangement joins TRBV20-1 to TRBJ1-5, with TRBD1 matching over 9 bases. Trimming at V came to 2 bases and at J to 4 bases, leaving 6 bases not matched to a gene. CDR1 is DFQATT, CDR2 SNEGSKA, per germline (reference sequence). This CDR3 region has 15 residues. The DNA of the CDR3 is TGCAGTGCTAGACAGCCGGGACAGGGAAATCAGCCCCAGCATTTT. Its translation: CSARQPGQGNQPQHF.